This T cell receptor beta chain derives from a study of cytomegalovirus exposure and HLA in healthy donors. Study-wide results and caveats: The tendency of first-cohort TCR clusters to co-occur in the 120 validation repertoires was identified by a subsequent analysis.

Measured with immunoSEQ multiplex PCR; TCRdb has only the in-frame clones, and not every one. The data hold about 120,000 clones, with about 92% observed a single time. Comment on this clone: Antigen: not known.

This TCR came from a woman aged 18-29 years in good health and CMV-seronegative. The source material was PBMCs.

In DNA form, the CDR3 reads TGTGCCAGCTCACCCTTTGGAGCGGGAGTGTACAATGAGCAGTTCTTC. This codes for CASSPFGAGVYNEQFF. The chain links TRBV18 to TRBJ2-1; 8 nucleotides line up with TRBD2. V was clipped by 3 bases and J by 4 bases; unmatched bases: 8. Per the germline V gene, CDR1 is KGHSH and CDR2 is LQKENI. The CDR3 loop spans 16 amino acids.